Listed below are T cell receptor beta chains from one sample, sequenced in a study of shared clonotypes between healthy human individuals. Only in-frame clones appear in the TCRdb table, and some are missing; sequencing was by immunoSEQ multiplex PCR. The table lists around 1.1 million clones, 75% to 85% of them singletons. Sequencing was done on a sample of memory CD4+ T cells from PBMCs. The receptors were sampled from a man younger than 30 in good health. Some clones in this sample may be carry-over from other donors' samples. The CDR3 runs from the conserved cysteine through the conserved F or W. The order of the fields is J gene, V gene, D gene, clone size, CDR3 protein, CDR3 DNA. D genes are given only for firm matches. Clone size is shown for a subset of rows, as once, few, many or a class of expanded clone.

TRBJ1-1 | TRBV29-1 | TRBD1 | - | CSVMTGRHTEAFF | TGCAGCGTAATGACAGGGAGGCACACTGAAGCTTTCTTT
TRBJ1-2 | TRBV7-2 | - | - | CASSPTRGGESGYTF | TGTGCCAGCAGCCCGACGCGGGGGGGCGAGAGTGGCTACACCTTC
TRBJ2-3 | TRBV19 | - | - | CASSGQRTDTQYF | TGTGCCAGTAGCGGACAACGCACAGATACGCAGTATTTT
TRBJ1-1 | TRBV5-1 | - | - | CASSLVRVRRDTEAFF | TGCGCCAGCAGCTTGGTCAGGGTTCGGCGGGACACTGAAGCTTTCTTT
TRBJ1-1 | TRBV27 | - | once | CARRGGGQPNTEAFF | TGTGCCAGGAGAGGGGGGGGGCAGCCCAACACTGAAGCTTTCTTT
TRBJ2-1 | TRBV6-4 | TRBD2 | - | CASSDSGLANNEQFF | TGTGCCAGCAGTGACTCGGGACTAGCAAACAATGAGCAGTTCTTC
TRBJ1-2 | TRBV7-9 | - | - | CASSLGAGEVYGYTF | TGTGCCAGCAGCTTAGGGGCAGGGGAAGTCTATGGCTACACCTTC
TRBJ2-1 | TRBV5-1 | TRBD2 | - | CASSPGLAGGPTREQFF | TGCGCCAGCAGCCCGGGACTAGCGGGAGGGCCCACCCGTGAGCAGTTCTTC
TRBJ2-7 | TRBV2 | TRBD2 | - | CASNLLAGEYEQYF | TGTGCCAGCAATCTACTAGCGGGAGAGTACGAGCAGTACTTC
TRBJ1-1 | TRBV7-9 | TRBD1 | - | CASSSTNRGLNTEAFF | TGTGCCAGCAGCTCTACCAACAGGGGACTGAACACTGAAGCTTTCTTT
TRBJ2-3 | TRBV11-2 | - | - | CASSPGHPLLYF | TGTGCCAGCAGCCCGGGACACCCCCTTCTGTATTTT
TRBJ2-3 | TRBV7-9 | - | - | CASSPERLFGTDTQYF | TGTGCCAGCAGCCCAGAACGACTTTTCGGGACAGATACGCAGTATTTT
TRBJ2-3 | TRBV4-1 | - | - | CASSQADLTQYF | TGCGCCAGCAGCCAGGCTGATCTTACGCAGTATTTT
TRBJ2-1 | TRBV5-1 | TRBD2 | once | CASSPPGLAGLNEQFF | TGCGCCAGCAGCCCACCGGGACTAGCGGGACTGAATGAGCAGTTCTTC
TRBJ2-1 | TRBV5-3 | - | - | CARSFAHNEQFF | TGTGCCAGAAGCTTTGCCCACAATGAGCAGTTCTTC
TRBJ2-7 | TRBV28 | - | - | CASRRASATLYEQYF | TGTGCCAGCAGGCGCGCTTCAGCCACTCTTTACGAGCAGTACTTC
TRBJ2-4 | TRBV2 | - | few | CASVDSVQDYIQYF | TGTGCCAGCGTCGACTCCGTTCAAGATTACATTCAGTACTTC
TRBJ2-3 | TRBV11-1 | TRBD1 | once | CASRDRDRTDTQYF | TGTGCCAGCCGAGACAGGGACAGGACAGATACGCAGTATTTT
TRBJ2-3 | TRBV5-1 | - | - | CASSLSAGSRDTQYF | TGCGCCAGCAGCTTGTCTGCGGGATCTAGAGATACGCAGTATTTT
TRBJ2-5 | TRBV5-1 | - | - | CASTPGYQETQYF | TGCGCCAGCACCCCTGGGTACCAAGAGACCCAGTACTTC